Listed below are T cell receptor beta chains from one sample, sequenced in a study of CD8+ T cells in alopecia areata. TCRdb keeps only in-frame clones here, not all; method: immunoSEQ multiplex PCR. Of about 210,000 clones listed, about 57% are singletons. This sample comprised CD4+ T cells sorted from blood, obtained at week 4, from a patient treated with tofacitinib. These receptors all stem from a human donor with alopecia areata. CDR3s include the opening cysteine and the closing phenylalanine or tryptophan. The D gene is left open where the match is weak. Rows give clone size only sometimes, using once, few, many, or a class for an expanded clone.

d_call: NA
j_call: TRBJ2-2
clone_size: NA
v_call: TRBV7-2
cdr3_nt: TGTGCCAGCAGCTCCACAGGGCGCACCGGGGAGCTGTTTTTT
cdr3_aa: CASSSTGRTGELFF

d_call: TRBD1
j_call: TRBJ2-7
clone_size: once
v_call: TRBV6-5
cdr3_nt: TGTGCCAGCAGTTTCCGGGACAGGGGCCCCTACGAGCAGTACTTC
cdr3_aa: CASSFRDRGPYEQYF

d_call: NA
j_call: TRBJ2-1
clone_size: NA
v_call: TRBV7-7
cdr3_nt: TGTGCCAGCAGCTTACTGGGAAGCTCCTACAATGAGCAGTTCTTC
cdr3_aa: CASSLLGSSYNEQFF

d_call: NA
j_call: TRBJ1-1
clone_size: NA
v_call: TRBV2
cdr3_nt: TGTGCCAGCAGTGAAGGGACGAACACTGAAGCTTTCTTT
cdr3_aa: CASSEGTNTEAFF

d_call: TRBD1
j_call: TRBJ1-4
clone_size: many
v_call: TRBV6-1
cdr3_nt: TGTGCCAGCAGTGCGGCGACAGGGGTTGGTGGTGAAAAACTGTTTTTT
cdr3_aa: CASSAATGVGGEKLFF

d_call: NA
j_call: TRBJ2-1
clone_size: NA
v_call: TRBV5-1
cdr3_nt: TGCGCCAGCAGCTTGACCGGGAAAGACCTTAATGAGCAGTTCTTC
cdr3_aa: CASSLTGKDLNEQFF

d_call: NA
j_call: TRBJ2-3
clone_size: NA
v_call: TRBV27
cdr3_nt: TGTGCCAGCAGTTTCTCAGAGTTAAGCACAGATACGCAGTATTTT
cdr3_aa: CASSFSELSTDTQYF

d_call: NA
j_call: TRBJ2-7
clone_size: NA
v_call: TRBV27
cdr3_nt: TGTGCCAGCAGAAAGGTGACAGCACCCTCTACTACAGTCTACGAGCAGTACTTC
cdr3_aa: CASRKVTAPSTTVYEQYF

d_call: NA
j_call: TRBJ1-5
clone_size: NA
v_call: TRBV2
cdr3_nt: TGTGCCAGCAGTGATAGCCACCTCAATCAGCCCCAGCATTTT
cdr3_aa: CASSDSHLNQPQHF

d_call: TRBD1
j_call: TRBJ1-2
clone_size: NA
v_call: TRBV19
cdr3_nt: TGTGCCAGTAGAACCGGGACAGGGGCGGCTAACTATGGCTACACCTTC
cdr3_aa: CASRTGTGAANYGYTF

d_call: NA
j_call: TRBJ1-6
clone_size: NA
v_call: TRBV4-3
cdr3_nt: TGCGCCAGCAGCCAAGATTCGATGGCTGACTCACCCCTCCACTTT
cdr3_aa: CASSQDSMADSPLHF

d_call: NA
j_call: TRBJ1-4
clone_size: NA
v_call: TRBV30
cdr3_nt: TGTGCCTGGAGTAAAGGTCTAGATGAAAAACTGTTTTTT
cdr3_aa: CAWSKGLDEKLFF

d_call: NA
j_call: TRBJ2-7
clone_size: NA
v_call: TRBV20-1
cdr3_nt: TGCAGTGCTATGGACAGCGAGCAGTACTTC
cdr3_aa: CSAMDSEQYF

d_call: TRBD2
j_call: TRBJ2-3
clone_size: NA
v_call: TRBV7-3
cdr3_nt: TGTGCCAGCAGCTTGCTAGCGGGGGGAACGGGAGATACGCAGTATTTT
cdr3_aa: CASSLLAGGTGDTQYF

d_call: NA
j_call: TRBJ2-1
clone_size: NA
v_call: TRBV11-2
cdr3_nt: TGTGCCAGCAACAGGGGGGGGTCCTACAATGAGCAGTTCTTC
cdr3_aa: CASNRGGSYNEQFF

d_call: TRBD1
j_call: TRBJ2-2
clone_size: few
v_call: TRBV28
cdr3_nt: TGTGCCAGCAGTTTACCCTCGACAGGGTACGCGAACACCGGGGAGCTGTTTTTT
cdr3_aa: CASSLPSTGYANTGELFF

d_call: NA
j_call: TRBJ1-2
clone_size: NA
v_call: TRBV5-1
cdr3_nt: TGCGCCAGCAGCTTGGAGGGGGGCCGTGGCTACACCTTC
cdr3_aa: CASSLEGGRGYTF

d_call: NA
j_call: TRBJ2-5
clone_size: few
v_call: TRBV7-8
cdr3_nt: TGTGCCAGCAGCTTAGACTTCAAACTGCAAGAGACCCAGTACTTC
cdr3_aa: CASSLDFKLQETQYF

d_call: NA
j_call: TRBJ2-7
clone_size: few
v_call: TRBV18
cdr3_nt: TGTGCCAGCTCACTGAAACAGGGCGAGGAGCAGTACTTC
cdr3_aa: CASSLKQGEEQYF

d_call: TRBD1
j_call: TRBJ1-2
clone_size: NA
v_call: TRBV20-1
cdr3_nt: TGCAGTGTCGGGACAGTCTATGGCTACACCTTC
cdr3_aa: CSVGTVYGYTF

d_call: NA
j_call: TRBJ1-5
clone_size: NA
v_call: TRBV9
cdr3_nt: TGTGCCAGCAGCGTACAGGACAATCAGCCCCAGCATTTT
cdr3_aa: CASSVQDNQPQHF

d_call: NA
j_call: TRBJ1-1
clone_size: few
v_call: TRBV29-1
cdr3_nt: TGCAGCGTTGGGGTCCTCAGGATGAACACTGAAGCTTTCTTT
cdr3_aa: CSVGVLRMNTEAFF

d_call: NA
j_call: TRBJ2-7
clone_size: NA
v_call: TRBV2
cdr3_nt: TGTGCCAGCAGTGAAGCGCTTCGGGGTTACGAGCAGTACTTC
cdr3_aa: CASSEALRGYEQYF

d_call: TRBD1
j_call: TRBJ1-1
clone_size: NA
v_call: TRBV7-9
cdr3_nt: TGTGCCAGCAGCGGGCGAACTCACAGGGGCTTGAACACTGAAGCTTTCTTT
cdr3_aa: CASSGRTHRGLNTEAFF

d_call: NA
j_call: TRBJ1-6
clone_size: NA
v_call: TRBV27
cdr3_nt: TGTGCCAGCAGTTTAGTGAGTGCCAATTCACCCCTCCACTTT
cdr3_aa: CASSLVSANSPLHF

d_call: TRBD2
j_call: TRBJ2-5
clone_size: few
v_call: TRBV6-5
cdr3_nt: TGTGCCAGCAGTTACGGGGAGGGCCAGACCCAGTACTTC
cdr3_aa: CASSYGEGQTQYF

d_call: NA
j_call: TRBJ1-1
clone_size: NA
v_call: TRBV30
cdr3_nt: TGTGCCCTTCAACACACTGAAGCTTTCTTT
cdr3_aa: CALQHTEAFF